These T cell receptor beta chains were read from a single sample in a study of cytomegalovirus exposure and HLA in healthy donors. Libraries were prepared by immunoSEQ multiplex PCR; TCRdb keeps only in-frame clonotypes and omits some of them. Of more than 20,000 clones detected, approximately 70% appear once; the ten largest clones hold 4.4%. The material sequenced was PBMCs. The receptor source for this set is a woman aged 50 to 60 in good health and CMV-seronegative. The CDR3 runs from the conserved cysteine through the conserved F or W. Fields, in order: CDR3 DNA, CDR3 protein, D gene, V gene, clone size, J gene. The D gene is left open where the match is weak. Size values are once, few and many counts, or a class for expanded clones, and some rows have none.

CDR3 DNA: TGCAGCGCCTCCACTCACACTGAAGCTTTCTTT
CDR3 protein: CSASTHTEAFF
D gene: .
V gene: TRBV29-1
clone size: few
J gene: TRBJ1-1

CDR3 DNA: TGTGCCAGCAGTCCCGGGACTAGCGCGGGAGATACGCAGTATTTT
CDR3 protein: CASSPGTSAGDTQYF
D gene: TRBD2
V gene: TRBV6-5
clone size: .
J gene: TRBJ2-3

CDR3 DNA: TGCGCCAGCAGCCAAGATCAAGGGGTCACAGATACGCAGTATTTT
CDR3 protein: CASSQDQGVTDTQYF
D gene: .
V gene: TRBV4-1
clone size: .
J gene: TRBJ2-3

CDR3 DNA: TGTGCCAGCAGGGAACAGGGGGCATACTATGGCTACACCTTC
CDR3 protein: CASREQGAYYGYTF
D gene: TRBD1
V gene: TRBV2
clone size: .
J gene: TRBJ1-2

CDR3 DNA: TGCAGCGTTGCGGTGGCAGGGATGACTAATGAAAAACTGTTTTTT
CDR3 protein: CSVAVAGMTNEKLFF
D gene: .
V gene: TRBV29-1
clone size: .
J gene: TRBJ1-4

CDR3 DNA: TGTGCCAGCAGCTTAGGAGGGCCAGATACGCAGTATTTT
CDR3 protein: CASSLGGPDTQYF
D gene: .
V gene: TRBV7-7
clone size: .
J gene: TRBJ2-3

CDR3 DNA: TGTGCCAGCAGCTTCGGTAGAGGGTGGGCCGGGGAGCTGTTTTTT
CDR3 protein: CASSFGRGWAGELFF
D gene: .
V gene: TRBV7-6
clone size: few
J gene: TRBJ2-2

CDR3 DNA: TGTGCCAGCAGCAGAGTGGAGGGCGGGGGCTACACCTTC
CDR3 protein: CASSRVEGGGYTF
D gene: .
V gene: TRBV9
clone size: .
J gene: TRBJ1-2

CDR3 DNA: TGTGCCAGCAGCTTGCAGGGTGCTTTCTTT
CDR3 protein: CASSLQGAFF
D gene: .
V gene: TRBV5-8
clone size: .
J gene: TRBJ1-1

CDR3 DNA: TGTGCCAGCAGTTTCACTAGGAGTGCCAATGAAAAACTGTTTTTT
CDR3 protein: CASSFTRSANEKLFF
D gene: .
V gene: TRBV6-5
clone size: .
J gene: TRBJ1-4

CDR3 DNA: TGTGCCACCACTGCGGGAGGGCCCTCCTACGAGCAGTACTTC
CDR3 protein: CATTAGGPSYEQYF
D gene: TRBD2
V gene: TRBV15
clone size: .
J gene: TRBJ2-7

CDR3 DNA: TGCGCCAGCAGCTTAACAGTGAGCTCCTACAATGAGCAGTTCTTC
CDR3 protein: CASSLTVSSYNEQFF
D gene: .
V gene: TRBV5-1
clone size: .
J gene: TRBJ2-1

CDR3 DNA: TGTGCCAGCTCCCCTACAGGGGGTGTTGAGACCCAGTACTTC
CDR3 protein: CASSPTGGVETQYF
D gene: TRBD1
V gene: TRBV18
clone size: .
J gene: TRBJ2-5

CDR3 DNA: TGTGCCAGCAGCTTATCTGGACAGGGGGCTCTAGAGACCCAGTACTTC
CDR3 protein: CASSLSGQGALETQYF
D gene: TRBD1
V gene: TRBV7-9
clone size: .
J gene: TRBJ2-5

CDR3 DNA: TGTGCCAGCAGGAGGGTGGGGAATTCACCCCTCCACTTT
CDR3 protein: CASRRVGNSPLHF
D gene: .
V gene: TRBV2
clone size: .
J gene: TRBJ1-6

CDR3 DNA: TGTGCCAGCACCGTTCCCCCCTACGAGCAGTACTTC
CDR3 protein: CASTVPPYEQYF
D gene: .
V gene: TRBV28
clone size: .
J gene: TRBJ2-7

CDR3 DNA: TGTGCCAGTAGTATAGGTTTAACAGGAGTGGGGAGGAGTCATCAGCCCCAGCATTTT
CDR3 protein: CASSIGLTGVGRSHQPQHF
D gene: .
V gene: TRBV19
clone size: .
J gene: TRBJ1-5

CDR3 DNA: TGTGCCAGCAGGAGACAGGGGACATCAAACACTGAAGCTTTCTTT
CDR3 protein: CASRRQGTSNTEAFF
D gene: TRBD1
V gene: TRBV6-4
clone size: .
J gene: TRBJ1-1

CDR3 DNA: TGTGCCACCGCACAGGGACAGGGGTATCAGCCCCAGCATTTT
CDR3 protein: CATAQGQGYQPQHF
D gene: TRBD1
V gene: TRBV28
clone size: few
J gene: TRBJ1-5

CDR3 DNA: TGTGCCAGCCGACTAGCGGGGGGGTACCAAGAGACCCAGTACTTC
CDR3 protein: CASRLAGGYQETQYF
D gene: TRBD2
V gene: TRBV6-6
clone size: .
J gene: TRBJ2-5

CDR3 DNA: TGTGCCAGCAGCTTAGGACAGAATCAGCCCCAGCATTTT
CDR3 protein: CASSLGQNQPQHF
D gene: .
V gene: TRBV7-6
clone size: .
J gene: TRBJ1-5

CDR3 DNA: TGCGCCAGCCGAGCGGGACTCACAGATACGCAGTATTTT
CDR3 protein: CASRAGLTDTQYF
D gene: TRBD2
V gene: TRBV4-1
clone size: .
J gene: TRBJ2-3

CDR3 DNA: TGCGCCAGCAGCTTGGCCGGCGGGTACACTGAAGCTTTCTTT
CDR3 protein: CASSLAGGYTEAFF
D gene: .
V gene: TRBV5-1
clone size: few
J gene: TRBJ1-1

CDR3 DNA: TGCGCCAGCAGCCCGGGACTAGCGTCCTACAATGAGCAGTTCTTC
CDR3 protein: CASSPGLASYNEQFF
D gene: TRBD2
V gene: TRBV4-1
clone size: .
J gene: TRBJ2-1

CDR3 DNA: TGTGCCAGCAGCATACTAGCGGGAGAGACCCAGTACTTC
CDR3 protein: CASSILAGETQYF
D gene: TRBD2
V gene: TRBV9
clone size: .
J gene: TRBJ2-5

CDR3 DNA: TGTGCCAGCGGCCTACAGGGGGCGGATGGCTACACCTTC
CDR3 protein: CASGLQGADGYTF
D gene: TRBD1
V gene: TRBV7-9
clone size: .
J gene: TRBJ1-2

CDR3 DNA: TGTGCCAGTAGTAGATCGGCTTCGAGGGGCTACACCTTC
CDR3 protein: CASSRSASRGYTF
D gene: .
V gene: TRBV19
clone size: .
J gene: TRBJ1-2

CDR3 DNA: TGTGCCAGCTCACCTGGGACAGGTGAAGCTTTCTTT
CDR3 protein: CASSPGTGEAFF
D gene: TRBD1
V gene: TRBV18
clone size: .
J gene: TRBJ1-1

CDR3 DNA: TGTGCCAGCTCATCCACAGATACGCAGTATTTT
CDR3 protein: CASSSTDTQYF
D gene: .
V gene: TRBV6-5
clone size: few
J gene: TRBJ2-3

CDR3 DNA: TGTGCCAGCAGCTTGGGGGGTGGGGATCAGCCCCAGCATTTT
CDR3 protein: CASSLGGGDQPQHF
D gene: .
V gene: TRBV7-8
clone size: .
J gene: TRBJ1-5

CDR3 DNA: TGTGCCAGCAGCGCCAGACTAGCGAGATCCTACAATGAGCAGTTCTTC
CDR3 protein: CASSARLARSYNEQFF
D gene: TRBD2
V gene: TRBV9
clone size: .
J gene: TRBJ2-1

CDR3 DNA: TGTGCCAGCAGCTTCGGAGCGGGAGAAGGCTACGAGCAGTACTTC
CDR3 protein: CASSFGAGEGYEQYF
D gene: TRBD2
V gene: TRBV7-2
clone size: .
J gene: TRBJ2-7

CDR3 DNA: TGCGCCAGCAGCCGCACCAACGAGGCTAGCAGTTACACCGGGGAGCTGTTTTTT
CDR3 protein: CASSRTNEASSYTGELFF
D gene: .
V gene: TRBV4-1
clone size: .
J gene: TRBJ2-2

CDR3 DNA: TGCAGCGTTCCCCGGGCTAGCGGGGGGCGGGATGAGCAGTTCTTC
CDR3 protein: CSVPRASGGRDEQFF
D gene: TRBD2
V gene: TRBV29-1
clone size: .
J gene: TRBJ2-1

CDR3 DNA: TGCGCCAGCAGTGAGCCGACCACAGCGAACACTGAAGCTTTCTTT
CDR3 protein: CASSEPTTANTEAFF
D gene: .
V gene: TRBV10-2
clone size: .
J gene: TRBJ1-1

CDR3 DNA: TGTGCCAGCTCCCCCAACTCTGGAAACACCATATATTTT
CDR3 protein: CASSPNSGNTIYF
D gene: .
V gene: TRBV6-1
clone size: once
J gene: TRBJ1-3

CDR3 DNA: TGCGCCAGCAGCCAATTAACTAGCGATCCAGATACGCAGTATTTT
CDR3 protein: CASSQLTSDPDTQYF
D gene: TRBD2
V gene: TRBV4-1
clone size: .
J gene: TRBJ2-3

CDR3 DNA: TGTGCCAGCAGCTCCACTAGCGGGGGGTACAATGAGCAGTTCTTC
CDR3 protein: CASSSTSGGYNEQFF
D gene: TRBD2
V gene: TRBV7-7
clone size: .
J gene: TRBJ2-1

CDR3 DNA: TGTGCCAGCAGCAACTCGGGTAGCTATGGCTACACCTTC
CDR3 protein: CASSNSGSYGYTF
D gene: .
V gene: TRBV6-5
clone size: once
J gene: TRBJ1-2

CDR3 DNA: TGCAGCGTTGAAGATTACAGGGGTCCGAACGAGCAGTACTTC
CDR3 protein: CSVEDYRGPNEQYF
D gene: TRBD1
V gene: TRBV29-1
clone size: .
J gene: TRBJ2-7

CDR3 DNA: TGTGCCAGCAGCGTAGACGGGAACACTGAAGCTTTCTTT
CDR3 protein: CASSVDGNTEAFF
D gene: .
V gene: TRBV9
clone size: .
J gene: TRBJ1-1

CDR3 DNA: TGTGCCAGCAGCCCTGGCCTCTATGGCTACACCTTC
CDR3 protein: CASSPGLYGYTF
D gene: .
V gene: TRBV6-5
clone size: .
J gene: TRBJ1-2

CDR3 DNA: TGCAGCGTTAGACCTAGCGGGAGGGCCCTCGAGAACATTCAGTACTTC
CDR3 protein: CSVRPSGRALENIQYF
D gene: TRBD2
V gene: TRBV29-1
clone size: .
J gene: TRBJ2-4

CDR3 DNA: TGTGCCAGCATAGCCGGAACCAACAATGAGCAGTTCTTC
CDR3 protein: CASIAGTNNEQFF
D gene: .
V gene: TRBV21-1
clone size: .
J gene: TRBJ2-1

CDR3 DNA: TGTGCCAGCAGCGATCAGGGAATTGGAGGCTACACCTTC
CDR3 protein: CASSDQGIGGYTF
D gene: .
V gene: TRBV9
clone size: .
J gene: TRBJ1-2

CDR3 DNA: TGTGCCAGCAGTGCGACGGTACTAGCGGGGAGGTACGAGCAGTACTTC
CDR3 protein: CASSATVLAGRYEQYF
D gene: TRBD2
V gene: TRBV28
clone size: .
J gene: TRBJ2-7

CDR3 DNA: TGTGCCAGCTTAGCGGGAAATCGGGGAAACGAGCAGTACTTC
CDR3 protein: CASLAGNRGNEQYF
D gene: TRBD2
V gene: TRBV28
clone size: .
J gene: TRBJ2-7

CDR3 DNA: TGTGCCAGCAACCTCCGGAAGGGGCCCTATGGCTACACCTTC
CDR3 protein: CASNLRKGPYGYTF
D gene: .
V gene: TRBV6-7
clone size: medium-sized
J gene: TRBJ1-2

CDR3 DNA: TGTGCCAGCAGTTTACGGGACAGGGGAACCTATGGCTACACCTTC
CDR3 protein: CASSLRDRGTYGYTF
D gene: TRBD1
V gene: TRBV27
clone size: .
J gene: TRBJ1-2

CDR3 DNA: TGCAGCGTGCAGGGATACAATGAGCAGTTCTTC
CDR3 protein: CSVQGYNEQFF
D gene: .
V gene: TRBV29-1
clone size: .
J gene: TRBJ2-1

CDR3 DNA: TGTGCCAGCAGGCGACTAGGGTGGGAGCTGTTTTTT
CDR3 protein: CASRRLGWELFF
D gene: .
V gene: TRBV2
clone size: .
J gene: TRBJ2-2

CDR3 DNA: TGTGCCAGCAGTCGGGGACAGTTCCATGAAAAACTGTTTTTT
CDR3 protein: CASSRGQFHEKLFF
D gene: TRBD1
V gene: TRBV27
clone size: .
J gene: TRBJ1-4

CDR3 DNA: TGCGCCAGCAGAAGAGACAGCCGCCTAGAAGAGACCCAGTACTTC
CDR3 protein: CASRRDSRLEETQYF
D gene: .
V gene: TRBV10-2
clone size: .
J gene: TRBJ2-5

CDR3 DNA: TGTGCCAGCAGCACCCCCGGGACAGGGGTCGATGGCTACACCTTC
CDR3 protein: CASSTPGTGVDGYTF
D gene: TRBD1
V gene: TRBV28
clone size: .
J gene: TRBJ1-2